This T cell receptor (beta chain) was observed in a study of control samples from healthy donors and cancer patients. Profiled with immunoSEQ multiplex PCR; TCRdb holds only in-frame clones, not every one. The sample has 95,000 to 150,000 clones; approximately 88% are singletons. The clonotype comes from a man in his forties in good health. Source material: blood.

The CDR3 bases are TGTGCCAGCAGCTTAGGGGTTTCTAGCACAGATACGCAGTATTTT. Amino acids: CASSLGVSSTDTQYF. This sequence joins TRBV5-5 and TRBJ2-3, with D perhaps TRBD1 (5 bases). Germline CDR1 and CDR2: SGHKS and YYEKEE (reference sequence). This CDR3 has 15 amino acids. V was trimmed by 2 bases and J by 0 bases, leaving 10 bases between them.